What follows describes a single T cell receptor beta chain. The antigen is not known. The sample originates from a study of glioma-infiltrating T cells. The iRepertoire nested amplicon-rescue multiplex PCR amplified TCR alpha and beta CDR3s from RNA. TCRdb passed the multiplex PCR reads through MiXCR, listing each CDR3 protein once. Among about 110,000 distinct CDR3 sequences listed, less than 30% were seen once. Study-wide results and limits: Above-expected tissue-blood divergence occurred in all gliomas, most in low-grade ones. CDR3 overlap between tissue and blood was very small.

The sequenced sample was glioma tissue, nonneoplastic brain tissue, or PBMCs (not recorded which). The TCR comes from a human donor with low-grade glioma or glioblastoma, undergoing nonglioma brain surgery, or in good health (not recorded which).

CDR3 nucleotide sequence: TGTGCCAGTAGTACCTGGGGGGGCGGAAACACTGAAGCTTTCTTT. As protein: CASSTWGGGNTEAFF. V gene TRBV19 combines with J gene TRBJ1-1, with D possibly being TRBD1 (6 bases). The CDR3 is made up of 15 amino acids. Germline V CDR1 and CDR2: LNHDA, SQIVND (reference sequence). The V end lost 4 bases, the J end lost 2 bases, and 14 bases lay between the germline ends.